Below, 10 T cell receptor beta chains from the same sample are listed, as sequenced in a study of cytomegalovirus exposure and HLA in healthy donors. Researchers ran the PCR with 60 Vbeta and 13 Jbeta primers. Sequenced by immunoSEQ multiplex PCR; TCRdb stores in-frame clones only, minus some. The sample includes around 140,000 clones, 70% to 85% of them seen just once. The sample was PBMCs. All receptors derive from a woman aged 60-75 years in good health and CMV-seropositive.

This chain uses TRBV2 with TRBJ2-3, with D possibly TRBD2 on 5 matching bases. The germline V and J ends were trimmed by 6 bases and 8 bases, with 9 bases remaining between them. From germline, CDR1 is SNHLY and CDR2 FYNNEI. The CDR3 runs to 11 residues. The CDR3 DNA reads TGTGCCAGCAGGGGAGAGAGTACGCAGTATTTT. It translates to CASRGESTQYF.

The chain carries TRBV7-9 and TRBJ1-3, with D unresolved. In germline, CDR1 is SEHNR, CDR2 FQNEAQ (reference sequence). The V gene lost 4 bases and the J gene lost 8 bases, with 6 bases spanning the gap. CDR3 length: 11 residues. The CDR3 nucleotides are TGTGCCAGCAGCTGGGGAGACACCATATATTTT. This sequence encodes CASSWGDTIYF.

This clone was detected a few times. This sequence joins TRBV4-3 and TRBJ2-1, with D possibly matching TRBD2 (6 bases). Looked up from germline, CDR1 is LGHNA and CDR2 is YSLEER. CDR3 length: 16 residues. Deletions cut 1 base from V and 0 bases from J, with 10 bases between. The CDR3 DNA reads as TGCGCCAGCAGCCAAGGAATCGGGAGCTCCTACAATGAGCAGTTCTTC. Its translation: CASSQGIGSSYNEQFF.

V gene TRBV5-6 combines with J gene TRBJ1-3; 7 bases map to TRBD1. The germline gives CDR1 SGHDT, CDR2 YYEEEE. Trimming took 2 bases from V and 4 from J; bases not matched to a gene: 9. The CDR3 contains 16 residues. CDR3 in amino acids: CASSFRGQRIGNTIYF. CDR3 DNA sequence: TGTGCCAGCAGCTTCAGGGGACAGAGGATAGGAAACACCATATATTTT.

The chain couples TRBV11-2 to TRBJ2-7, with D unresolved. Trimming removed 0 bases from V and 0 bases from J, with 6 bases in between. The CDR3 covers 14 residues. CDR1 SGHAT and CDR2 FQNNGV come from the germline V gene. The CDR3 loop reads CASSLDRNSYEQYF. The CDR3 nucleotides read TGTGCCAGCAGCTTAGACAGGAACTCCTACGAGCAGTACTTC.

This CDR3 reads CASSPRQGINEQYF. The CDR3 region has the DNA TGTGCCAGCAGCCCAAGACAAGGAATAAACGAGCAGTACTTC. This chain connects TRBV11-2 to TRBJ2-7; D is unclear. Germline V lookup: CDR1 SGHAT, CDR2 FQNNGV. The CDR3 extends over 14 amino acids. The ends were cut back, 5 bases at V and 5 bases at J, with 16 bases in the middle.

The V gene is TRBV6-5, the J gene TRBJ2-2; unclear D gene. Trimming shortened V by 3 bases and J by 5 bases, and 10 bases separated the two germline ends. The CDR3 consists of 14 residues. CDR1 is MNHEY and CDR2 is SVGAGI in the germline V gene. The DNA of the CDR3 is TGTGCCAGCAGTTATTTTTCCCAGACCGGGGAGCTGTTTTTT. Protein sequence: CASSYFSQTGELFF.

V gene TRBV23-1 combines with J gene TRBJ2-1; TRBD2 matches 7 bases. TRBV23-1 counts as an open reading frame of uncertain function. J gave up 5 bases and V 0 bases, and 7 bases lay outside the gene matches. CDR3 size: 16 residues. For the CDR3, the DNA is TGCGCCAGCAGTCAATCGGAGGCTAGCGGAAACAATGAGCAGTTCTTC. Its protein product is CASSQSEASGNNEQFF.

The chain has TRBV6-5 and TRBJ2-5, with 7 positions matching TRBD2. In germline, CDR1 is MNHEY, CDR2 SVGAGI. CDR3 length: 14 amino acids. The ends lost 5 bases at V and 4 bases at J; junction bases unmatched: 7. The CDR3 sequence: CASSPIWEGETQYF. The CDR3 bases are TGTGCCAGCAGTCCCATTTGGGAGGGAGAGACCCAGTACTTC.

The count of this clone is one. The chain joins TRBV11-3 to TRBJ2-7; TRBD2 matches at 13 bases. Germline loops: CDR1 SGHNT, CDR2 YENEEA. The ends lost 5 bases at V and 3 bases at J; junction bases unmatched: 10. This CDR3 has 17 residues. In nucleotides, the CDR3 is TGTGCCAGCAGCCCAGGACTAGCGGGAGTTAATGTCTACGAGCAGTACTTC. Its translation: CASSPGLAGVNVYEQYF.